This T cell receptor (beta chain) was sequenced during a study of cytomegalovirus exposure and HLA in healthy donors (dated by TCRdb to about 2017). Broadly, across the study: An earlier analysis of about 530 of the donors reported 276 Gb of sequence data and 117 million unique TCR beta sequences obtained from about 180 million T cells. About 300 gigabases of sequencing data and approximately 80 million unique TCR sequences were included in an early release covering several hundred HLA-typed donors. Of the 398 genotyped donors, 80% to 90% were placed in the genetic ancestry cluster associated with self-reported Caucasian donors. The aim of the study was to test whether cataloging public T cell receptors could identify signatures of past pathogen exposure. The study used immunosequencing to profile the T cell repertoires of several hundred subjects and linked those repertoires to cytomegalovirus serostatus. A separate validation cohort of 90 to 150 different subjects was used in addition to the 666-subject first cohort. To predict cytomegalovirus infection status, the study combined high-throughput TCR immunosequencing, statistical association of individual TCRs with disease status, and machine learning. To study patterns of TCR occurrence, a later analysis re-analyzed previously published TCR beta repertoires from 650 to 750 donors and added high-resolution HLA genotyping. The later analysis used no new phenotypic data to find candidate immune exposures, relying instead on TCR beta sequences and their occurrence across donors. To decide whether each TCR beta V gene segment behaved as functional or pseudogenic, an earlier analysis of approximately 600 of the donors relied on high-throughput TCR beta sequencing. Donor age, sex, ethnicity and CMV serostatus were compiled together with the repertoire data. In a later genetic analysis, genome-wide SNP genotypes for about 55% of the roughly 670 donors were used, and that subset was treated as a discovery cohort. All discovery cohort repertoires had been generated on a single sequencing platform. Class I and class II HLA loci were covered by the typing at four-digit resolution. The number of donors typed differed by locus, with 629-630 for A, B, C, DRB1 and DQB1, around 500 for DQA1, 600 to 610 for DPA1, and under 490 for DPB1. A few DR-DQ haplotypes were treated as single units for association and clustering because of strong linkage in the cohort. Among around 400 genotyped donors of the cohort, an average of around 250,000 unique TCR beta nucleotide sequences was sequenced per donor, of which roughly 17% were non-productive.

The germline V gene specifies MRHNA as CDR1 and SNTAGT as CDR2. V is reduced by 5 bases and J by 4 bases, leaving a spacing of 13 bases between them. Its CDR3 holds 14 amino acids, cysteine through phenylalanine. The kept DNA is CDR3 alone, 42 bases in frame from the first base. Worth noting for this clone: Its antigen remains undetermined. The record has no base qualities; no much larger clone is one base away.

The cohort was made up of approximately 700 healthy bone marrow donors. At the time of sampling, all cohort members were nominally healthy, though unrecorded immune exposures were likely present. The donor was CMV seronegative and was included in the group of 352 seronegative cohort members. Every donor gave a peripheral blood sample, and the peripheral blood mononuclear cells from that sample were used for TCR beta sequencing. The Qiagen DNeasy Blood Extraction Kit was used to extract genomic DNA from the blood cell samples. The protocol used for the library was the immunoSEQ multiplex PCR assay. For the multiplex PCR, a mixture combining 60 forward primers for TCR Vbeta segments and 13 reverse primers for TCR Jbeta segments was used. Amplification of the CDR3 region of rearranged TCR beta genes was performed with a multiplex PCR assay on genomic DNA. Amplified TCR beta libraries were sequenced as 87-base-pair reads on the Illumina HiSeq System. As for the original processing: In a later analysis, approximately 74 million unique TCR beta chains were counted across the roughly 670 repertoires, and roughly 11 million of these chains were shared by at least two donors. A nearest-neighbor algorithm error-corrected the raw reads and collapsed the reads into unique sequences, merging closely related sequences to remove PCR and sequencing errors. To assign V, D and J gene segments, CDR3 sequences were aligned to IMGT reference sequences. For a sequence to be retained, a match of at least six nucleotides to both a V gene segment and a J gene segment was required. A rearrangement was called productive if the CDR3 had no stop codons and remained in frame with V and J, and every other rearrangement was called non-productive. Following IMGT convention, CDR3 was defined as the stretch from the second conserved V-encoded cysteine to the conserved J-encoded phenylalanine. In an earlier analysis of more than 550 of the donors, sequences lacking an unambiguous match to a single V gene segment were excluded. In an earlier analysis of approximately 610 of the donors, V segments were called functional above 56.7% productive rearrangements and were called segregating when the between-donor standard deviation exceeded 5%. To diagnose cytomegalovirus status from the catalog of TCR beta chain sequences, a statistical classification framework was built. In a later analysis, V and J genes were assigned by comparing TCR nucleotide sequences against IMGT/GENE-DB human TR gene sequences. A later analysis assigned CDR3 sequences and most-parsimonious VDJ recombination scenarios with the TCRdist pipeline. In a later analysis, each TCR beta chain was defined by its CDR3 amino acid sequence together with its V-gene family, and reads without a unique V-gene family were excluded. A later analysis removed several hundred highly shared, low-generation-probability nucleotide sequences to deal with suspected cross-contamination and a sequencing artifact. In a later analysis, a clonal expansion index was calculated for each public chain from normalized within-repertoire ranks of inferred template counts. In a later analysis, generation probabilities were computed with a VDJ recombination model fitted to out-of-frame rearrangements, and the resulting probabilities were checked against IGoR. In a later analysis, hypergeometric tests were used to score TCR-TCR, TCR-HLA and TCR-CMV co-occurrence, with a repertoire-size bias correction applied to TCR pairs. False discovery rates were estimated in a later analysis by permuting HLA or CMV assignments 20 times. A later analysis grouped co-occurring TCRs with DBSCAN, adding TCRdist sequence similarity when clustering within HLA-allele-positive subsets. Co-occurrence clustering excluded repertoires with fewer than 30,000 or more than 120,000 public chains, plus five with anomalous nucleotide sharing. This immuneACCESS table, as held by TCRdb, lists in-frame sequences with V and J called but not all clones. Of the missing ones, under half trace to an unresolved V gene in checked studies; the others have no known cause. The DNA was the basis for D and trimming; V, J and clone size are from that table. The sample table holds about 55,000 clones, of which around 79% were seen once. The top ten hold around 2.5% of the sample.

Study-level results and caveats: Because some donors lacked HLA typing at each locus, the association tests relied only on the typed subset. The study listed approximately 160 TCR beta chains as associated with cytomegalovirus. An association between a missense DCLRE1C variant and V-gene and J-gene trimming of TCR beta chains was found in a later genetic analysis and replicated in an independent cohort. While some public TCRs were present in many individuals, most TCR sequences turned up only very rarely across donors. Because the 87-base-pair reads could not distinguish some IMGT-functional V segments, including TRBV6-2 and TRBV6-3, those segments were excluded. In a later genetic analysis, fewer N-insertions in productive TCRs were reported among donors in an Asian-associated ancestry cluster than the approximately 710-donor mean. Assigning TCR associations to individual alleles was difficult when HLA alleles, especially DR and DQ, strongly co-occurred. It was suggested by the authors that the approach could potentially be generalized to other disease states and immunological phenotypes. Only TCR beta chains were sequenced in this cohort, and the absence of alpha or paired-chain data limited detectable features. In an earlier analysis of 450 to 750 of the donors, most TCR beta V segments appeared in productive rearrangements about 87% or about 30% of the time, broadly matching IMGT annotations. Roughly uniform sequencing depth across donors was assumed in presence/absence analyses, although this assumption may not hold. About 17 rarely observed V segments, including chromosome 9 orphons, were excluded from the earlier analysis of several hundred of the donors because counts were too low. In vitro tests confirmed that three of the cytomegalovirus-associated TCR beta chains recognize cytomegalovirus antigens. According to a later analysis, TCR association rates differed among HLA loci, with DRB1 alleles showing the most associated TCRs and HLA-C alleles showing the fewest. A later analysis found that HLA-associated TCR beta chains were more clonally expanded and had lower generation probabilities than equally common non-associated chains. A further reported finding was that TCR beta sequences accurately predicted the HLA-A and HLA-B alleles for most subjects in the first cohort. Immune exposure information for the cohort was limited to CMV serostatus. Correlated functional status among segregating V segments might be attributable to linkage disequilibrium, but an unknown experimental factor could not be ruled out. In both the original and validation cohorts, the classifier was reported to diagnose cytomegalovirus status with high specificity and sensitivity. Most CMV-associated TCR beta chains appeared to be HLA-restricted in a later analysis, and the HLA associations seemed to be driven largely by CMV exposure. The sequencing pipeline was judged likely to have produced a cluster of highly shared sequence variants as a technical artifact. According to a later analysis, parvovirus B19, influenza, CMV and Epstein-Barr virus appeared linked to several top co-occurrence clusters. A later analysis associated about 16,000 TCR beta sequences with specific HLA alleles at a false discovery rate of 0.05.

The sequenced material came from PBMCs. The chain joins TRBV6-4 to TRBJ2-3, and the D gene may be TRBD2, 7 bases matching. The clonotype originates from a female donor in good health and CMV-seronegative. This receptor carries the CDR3 CASSTQGGADTQYF. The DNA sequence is TGTGCCAGCAGTACACAAGGGGGGGCAGATACGCAGTATTTT.